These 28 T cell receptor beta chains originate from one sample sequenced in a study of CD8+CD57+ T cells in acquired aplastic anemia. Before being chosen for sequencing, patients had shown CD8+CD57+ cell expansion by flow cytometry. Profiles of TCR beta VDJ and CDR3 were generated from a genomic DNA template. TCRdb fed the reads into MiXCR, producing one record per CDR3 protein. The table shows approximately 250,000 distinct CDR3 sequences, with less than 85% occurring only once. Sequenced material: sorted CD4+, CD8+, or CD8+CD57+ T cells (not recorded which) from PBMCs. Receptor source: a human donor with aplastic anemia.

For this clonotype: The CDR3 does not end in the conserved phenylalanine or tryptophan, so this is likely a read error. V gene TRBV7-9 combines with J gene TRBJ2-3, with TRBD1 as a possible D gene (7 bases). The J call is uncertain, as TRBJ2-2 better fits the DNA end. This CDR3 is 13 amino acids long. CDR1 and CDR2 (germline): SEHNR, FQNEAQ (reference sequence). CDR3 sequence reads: CASGRGGTDRLFC. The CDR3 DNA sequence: TGTGCCAGCGGTCGCGGCGGGACAGATAGGCTGTTTTGC.

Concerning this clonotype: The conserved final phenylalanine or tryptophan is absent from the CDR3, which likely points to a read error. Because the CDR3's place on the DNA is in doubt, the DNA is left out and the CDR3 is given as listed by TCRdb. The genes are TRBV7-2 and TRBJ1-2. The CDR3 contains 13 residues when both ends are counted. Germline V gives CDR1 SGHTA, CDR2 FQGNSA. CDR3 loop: CASSLGTLDHQET.

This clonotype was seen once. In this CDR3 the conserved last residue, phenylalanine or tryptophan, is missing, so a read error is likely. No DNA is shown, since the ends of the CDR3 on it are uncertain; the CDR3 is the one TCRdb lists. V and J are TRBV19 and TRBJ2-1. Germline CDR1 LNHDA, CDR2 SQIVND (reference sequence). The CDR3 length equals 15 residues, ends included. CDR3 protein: CASSFVGGPHNEQDV.

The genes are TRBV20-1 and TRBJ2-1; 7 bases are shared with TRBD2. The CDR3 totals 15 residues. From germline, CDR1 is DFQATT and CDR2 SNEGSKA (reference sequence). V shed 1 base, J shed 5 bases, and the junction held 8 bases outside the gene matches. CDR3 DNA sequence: TGCAGTGCTAGAGCCCTCTCAGCGGGACACAATGAGCAGTTCTTC. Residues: CSARALSAGHNEQFF.

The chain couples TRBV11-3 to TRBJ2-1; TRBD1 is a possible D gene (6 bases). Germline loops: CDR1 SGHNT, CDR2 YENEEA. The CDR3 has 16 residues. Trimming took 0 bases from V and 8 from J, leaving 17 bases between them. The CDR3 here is CASSLDRTGKSDEQFF. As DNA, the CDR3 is TGTGCCAGCAGCTTAGATCGAACAGGGAAGAGCGATGAGCAGTTCTTC.

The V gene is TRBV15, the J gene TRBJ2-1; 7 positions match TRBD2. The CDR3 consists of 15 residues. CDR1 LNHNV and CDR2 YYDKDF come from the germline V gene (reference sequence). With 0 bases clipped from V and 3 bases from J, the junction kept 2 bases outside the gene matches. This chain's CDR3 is CATSRDLADYNEQFF. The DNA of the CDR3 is TGTGCCACCAGCAGAGATCTAGCGGACTACAATGAGCAGTTCTTC.

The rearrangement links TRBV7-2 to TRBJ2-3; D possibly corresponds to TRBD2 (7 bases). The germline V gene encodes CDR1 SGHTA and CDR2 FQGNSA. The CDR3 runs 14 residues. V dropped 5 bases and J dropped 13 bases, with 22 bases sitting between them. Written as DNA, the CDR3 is TGTGCCAGCAGCCTACAAGGGGGGGCCCATATGAAGTATTTT. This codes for CASSLQGGAHMKYF.

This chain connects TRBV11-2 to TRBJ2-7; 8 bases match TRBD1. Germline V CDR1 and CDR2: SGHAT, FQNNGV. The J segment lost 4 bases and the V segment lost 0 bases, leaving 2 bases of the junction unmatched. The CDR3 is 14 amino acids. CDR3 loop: CASSLERTGYEQYF. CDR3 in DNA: TGTGCCAGCAGCTTAGAGCGGACAGGGTACGAGCAGTACTTC.

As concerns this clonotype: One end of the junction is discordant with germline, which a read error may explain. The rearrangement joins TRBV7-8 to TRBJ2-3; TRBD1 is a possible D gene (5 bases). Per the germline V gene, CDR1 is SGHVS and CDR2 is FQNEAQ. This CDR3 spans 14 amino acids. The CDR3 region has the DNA TGTGCCTGCAGCTTTCATCCAGACGCGACAGCCCTGTATTTT. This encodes CACSFHPDATALYF.

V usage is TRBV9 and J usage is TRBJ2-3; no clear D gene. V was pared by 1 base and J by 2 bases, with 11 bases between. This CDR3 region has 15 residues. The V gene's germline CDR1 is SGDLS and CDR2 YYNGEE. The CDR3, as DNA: TGTGCCAGCAGCGTATCCCCAGTCTACACAGATACGCAGTATTTT. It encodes CASSVSPVYTDTQYF.

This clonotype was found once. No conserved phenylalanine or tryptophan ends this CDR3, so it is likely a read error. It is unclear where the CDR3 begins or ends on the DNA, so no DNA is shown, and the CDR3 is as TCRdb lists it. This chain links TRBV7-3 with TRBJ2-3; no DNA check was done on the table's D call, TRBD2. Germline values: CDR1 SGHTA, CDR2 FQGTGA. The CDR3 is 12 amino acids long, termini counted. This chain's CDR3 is CASSVGSNRIDS.

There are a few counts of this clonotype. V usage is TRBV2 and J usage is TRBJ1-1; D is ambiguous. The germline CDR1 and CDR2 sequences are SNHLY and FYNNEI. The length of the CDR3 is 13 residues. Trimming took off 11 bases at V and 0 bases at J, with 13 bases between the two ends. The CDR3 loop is CAGSTDMNTEAFF. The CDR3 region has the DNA TGTGCCGGCTCAACAGATATGAACACTGAAGCTTTCTTT.

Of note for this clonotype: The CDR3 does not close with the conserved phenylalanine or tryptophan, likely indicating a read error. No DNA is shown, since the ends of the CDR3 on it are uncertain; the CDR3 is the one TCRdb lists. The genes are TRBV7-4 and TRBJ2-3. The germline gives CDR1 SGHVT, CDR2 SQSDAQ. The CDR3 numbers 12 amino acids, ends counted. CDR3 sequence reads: CASSVGVTSSTS.

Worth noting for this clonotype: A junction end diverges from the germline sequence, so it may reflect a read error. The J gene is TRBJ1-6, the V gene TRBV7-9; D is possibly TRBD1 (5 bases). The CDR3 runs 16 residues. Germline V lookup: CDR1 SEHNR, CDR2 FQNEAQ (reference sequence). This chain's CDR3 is CASSLGGSGYNPPLHF. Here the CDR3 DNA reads TGTGCCAGCAGCTTGGGGGGGAGCGGGTATAATCCACCACTCCACTTT.

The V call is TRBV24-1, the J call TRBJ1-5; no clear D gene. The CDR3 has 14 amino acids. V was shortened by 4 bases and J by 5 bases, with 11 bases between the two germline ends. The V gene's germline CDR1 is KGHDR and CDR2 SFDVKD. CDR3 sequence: CATSENESDQPQHF. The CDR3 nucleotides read TGTGCCACCAGTGAAAATGAATCTGATCAGCCCCAGCATTTT.

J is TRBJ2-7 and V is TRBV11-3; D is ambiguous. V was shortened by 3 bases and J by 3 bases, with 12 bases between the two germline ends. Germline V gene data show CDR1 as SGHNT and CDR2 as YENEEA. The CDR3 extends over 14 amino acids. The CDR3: CASSLAETSYEQYF. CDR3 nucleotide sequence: TGTGCCAGCAGCTTGGCAGAGACAAGCTACGAGCAGTACTTC.

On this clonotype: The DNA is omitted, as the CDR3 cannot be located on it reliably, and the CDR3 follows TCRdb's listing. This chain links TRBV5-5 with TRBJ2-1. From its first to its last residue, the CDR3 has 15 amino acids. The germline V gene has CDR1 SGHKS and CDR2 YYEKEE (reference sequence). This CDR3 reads CASSFGQGAGNEQSF.

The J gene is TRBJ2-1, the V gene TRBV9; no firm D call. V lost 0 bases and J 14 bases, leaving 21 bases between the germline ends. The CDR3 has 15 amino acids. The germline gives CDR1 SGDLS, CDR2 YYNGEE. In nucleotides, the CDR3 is TGTGCCAGCAGCGTAGACAATCTACCCTACACTGAAGAGTTCTTC. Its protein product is CASSVDNLPYTEEFF.

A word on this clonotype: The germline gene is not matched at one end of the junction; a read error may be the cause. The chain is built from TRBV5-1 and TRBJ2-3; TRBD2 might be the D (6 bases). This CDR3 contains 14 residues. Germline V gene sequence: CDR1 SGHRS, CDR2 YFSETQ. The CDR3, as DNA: TGTGCCAGGACCCTAGCGATTGCTACAATTACGCAGTATTTT. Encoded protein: CARTLAIATITQYF.

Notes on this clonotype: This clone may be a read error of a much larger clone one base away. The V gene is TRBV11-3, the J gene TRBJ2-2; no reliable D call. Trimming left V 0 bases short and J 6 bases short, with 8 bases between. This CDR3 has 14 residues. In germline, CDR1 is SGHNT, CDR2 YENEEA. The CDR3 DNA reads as TGTGCCAGCAGCTTAGATCTGGCAGCCGGGGAGCTGTTTTTT. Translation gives CASSLDLAAGELFF.

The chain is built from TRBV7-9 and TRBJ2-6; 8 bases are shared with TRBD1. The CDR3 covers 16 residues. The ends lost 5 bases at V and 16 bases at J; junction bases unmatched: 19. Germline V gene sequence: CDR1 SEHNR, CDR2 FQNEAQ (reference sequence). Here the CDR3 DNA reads TGTGCCAGCAGCAAGGACAGGGATTCTACGAGCAGTACTCTGACTTTC. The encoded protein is CASSKDRDSTSSTLTF.

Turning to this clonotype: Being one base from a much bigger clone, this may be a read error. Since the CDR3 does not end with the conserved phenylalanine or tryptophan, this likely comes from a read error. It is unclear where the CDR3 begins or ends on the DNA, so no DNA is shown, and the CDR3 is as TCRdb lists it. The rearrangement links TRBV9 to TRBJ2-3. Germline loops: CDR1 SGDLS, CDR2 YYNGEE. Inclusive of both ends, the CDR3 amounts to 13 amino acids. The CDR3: CASGGAGNNQYFG.

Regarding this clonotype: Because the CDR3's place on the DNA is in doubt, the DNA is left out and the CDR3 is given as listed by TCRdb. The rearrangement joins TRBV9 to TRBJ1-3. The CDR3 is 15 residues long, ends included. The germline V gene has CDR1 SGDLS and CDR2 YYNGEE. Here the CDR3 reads CASSVNDEQFFGLYF.

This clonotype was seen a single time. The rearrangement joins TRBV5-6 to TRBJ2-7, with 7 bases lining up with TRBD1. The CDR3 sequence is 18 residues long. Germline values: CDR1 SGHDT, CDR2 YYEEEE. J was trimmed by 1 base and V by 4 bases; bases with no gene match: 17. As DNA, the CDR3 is TGTGCCAGCAGCCAAGGGTTGAACGGGACAGCCCTTTCCTACGAGCAGTACGTC. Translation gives CASSQGLNGTALSYEQYV.

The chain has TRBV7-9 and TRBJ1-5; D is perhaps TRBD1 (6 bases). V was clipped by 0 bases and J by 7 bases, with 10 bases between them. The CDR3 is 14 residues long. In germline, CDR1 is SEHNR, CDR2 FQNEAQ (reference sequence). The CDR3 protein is CASSLAQGSQPQHF. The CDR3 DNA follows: TGTGCCAGCAGCTTAGCCCAGGGGTCGCAGCCCCAGCATTTT.

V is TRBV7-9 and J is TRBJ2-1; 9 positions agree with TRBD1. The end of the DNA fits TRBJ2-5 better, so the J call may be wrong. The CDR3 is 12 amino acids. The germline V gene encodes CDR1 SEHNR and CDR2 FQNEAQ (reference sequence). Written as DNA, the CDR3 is TGTGCCGGACAGGGGACCGGGGAGACCCAGTACTTC. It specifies CAGQGTGETQYF.

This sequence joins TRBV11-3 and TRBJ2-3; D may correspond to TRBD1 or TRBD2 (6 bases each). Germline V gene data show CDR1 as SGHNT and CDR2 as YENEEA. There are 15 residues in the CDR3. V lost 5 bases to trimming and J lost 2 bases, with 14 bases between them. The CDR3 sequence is CASSVGGQDTDTQYF. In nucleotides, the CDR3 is TGTGCCAGCAGCGTAGGGGGGCAAGACACAGATACGCAGTATTTT. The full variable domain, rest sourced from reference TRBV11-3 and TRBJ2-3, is EAGVVQSPRYKIIEKKQPVAFWCNPISGHNTLYWYLQNLGQGPELLIRYENEEAVDDSQLPKDRFSAERLKGVDSTLKIQPAELGDSAVYLCASSVGGQDTDTQYFGPGTRLTVL.

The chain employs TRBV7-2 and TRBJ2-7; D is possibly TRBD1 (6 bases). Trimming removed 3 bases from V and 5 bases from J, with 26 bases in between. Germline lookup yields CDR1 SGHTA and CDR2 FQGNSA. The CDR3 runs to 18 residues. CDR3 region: CASSFNGGADYGYNEQYV. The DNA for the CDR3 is TGTGCCAGCAGCTTTAATGGGGGCGCCGACTATGGCTACAACGAGCAGTACGTC.